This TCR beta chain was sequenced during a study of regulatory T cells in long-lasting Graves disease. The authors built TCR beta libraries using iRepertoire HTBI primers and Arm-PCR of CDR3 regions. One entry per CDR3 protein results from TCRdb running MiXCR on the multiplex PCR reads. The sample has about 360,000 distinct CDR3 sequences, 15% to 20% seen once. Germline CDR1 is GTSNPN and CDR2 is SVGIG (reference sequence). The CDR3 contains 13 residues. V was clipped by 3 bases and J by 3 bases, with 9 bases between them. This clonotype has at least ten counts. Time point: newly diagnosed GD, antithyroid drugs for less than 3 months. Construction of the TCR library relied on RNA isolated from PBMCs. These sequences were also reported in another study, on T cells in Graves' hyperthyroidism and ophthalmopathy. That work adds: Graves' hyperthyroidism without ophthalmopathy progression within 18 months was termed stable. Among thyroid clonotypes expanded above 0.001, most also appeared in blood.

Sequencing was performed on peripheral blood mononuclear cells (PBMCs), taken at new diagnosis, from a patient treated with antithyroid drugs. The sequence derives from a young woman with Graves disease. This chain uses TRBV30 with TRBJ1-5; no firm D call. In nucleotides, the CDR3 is TGTGCCTGGAGGGAGACAAACAATCAGCCCCAGCATTTT. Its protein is CAWRETNNQPQHF.